This TCR beta chain was found in a study of blood T cell repertoires in COVID-19. As for the study in general: Both acute and convalescent COVID-19 samples were obtained from the United States, Italy and Spain. From T cells, B-cell-depleted T cells, or PBMCs came the material, which was cDNA or gDNA.

Germline values: CDR1 GTSNPN, CDR2 SVGIG (reference sequence). This CDR3 region has 15 residues. Between the trimmed V and J ends, which lost 0 bases and 0 bases, there was a span of 11 bases. Original handling: Amplification of reference gene primers was used by the study to estimate nucleated cell counts. Method: immunoSEQ multiplex PCR; TCRdb's copy keeps in-frame clones and lacks some. V and J calls and clone size are those listed in that table; D and trimming were worked out from the DNA. The repertoire holds 45,000 to 60,000 clones, about four fifths seen once, with roughly 8% in the top ten. Sequencing used peripheral blood. The chain links TRBV30 to TRBJ1-1; D is possibly TRBD1 (5 bases). The TCR sequence derives from an elderly woman with acute or convalescent COVID-19. CDR3 nucleotide sequence: TGTGCCTGGAGTGTATGGGGGGGGGTGAACACTGAAGCTTTCTTT. Residues: CAWSVWGGVNTEAFF.